This T cell receptor beta chain is drawn from a study of CD8+ T cells in alopecia areata. Trimming at V came to 6 bases and at J to 3 bases, leaving 3 bases not matched to a gene. The CDR3 is 14 amino acids. The germline CDR1 and CDR2 sequences are MDHEN and SYDVKM. Extraction and reverse transcription of RNA yielded cDNA as the sequencing template. The method was immunoSEQ multiplex PCR; TCRdb's version includes in-frame clones alone and lacks a portion of them. Of roughly 60,000 clones listed, 40% to 50% are singletons. This sequence joins TRBV28 and TRBJ1-5; 9 positions match TRBD1. Sequencing used NKG2D-low CD8+ T cells sorted from blood. The clonotype originates from a human donor with alopecia areata. The CDR3: CASRGDRANQPQHF. As DNA, the CDR3 is TGTGCCAGCAGGGGGGACAGGGCCAATCAGCCCCAGCATTTT. Based on the CDR3 plus reference TRBV28 and TRBJ1-5, the full variable domain is DVKVTQSSRYLVKRTGEKVFLECVQDMDHENMFWYRQDPGLGLRLIYFSYDVKMKEKGDIPEGYSVSREKKERFSLILESASTNQTSMYLCASRGDRANQPQHFGDGTRLSIL.